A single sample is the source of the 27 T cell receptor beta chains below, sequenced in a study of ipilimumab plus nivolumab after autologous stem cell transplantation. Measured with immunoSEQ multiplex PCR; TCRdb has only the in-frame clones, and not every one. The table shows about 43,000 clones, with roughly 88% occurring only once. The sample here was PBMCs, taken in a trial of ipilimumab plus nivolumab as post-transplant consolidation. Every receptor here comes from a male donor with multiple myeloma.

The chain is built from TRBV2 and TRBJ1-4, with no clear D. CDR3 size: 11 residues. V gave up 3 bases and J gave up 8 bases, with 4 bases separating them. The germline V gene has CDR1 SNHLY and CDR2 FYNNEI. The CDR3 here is CASSEEEKLFF. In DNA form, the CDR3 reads TGTGCCAGCAGTGAGGAGGAAAAACTGTTTTTT.

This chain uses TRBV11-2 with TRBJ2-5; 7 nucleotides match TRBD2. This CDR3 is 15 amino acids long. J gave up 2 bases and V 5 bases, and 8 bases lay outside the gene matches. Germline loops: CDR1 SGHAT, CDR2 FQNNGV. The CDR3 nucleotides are TGTGCCAGCAGCCATGGACTAGGATGGCAAGAGACCCAGTACTTC. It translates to CASSHGLGWQETQYF.

The CDR3 region is CASSQGAGSGNEQFF. DNA for the CDR3: TGCGCCAGCAGCCAAGGTGCAGGGTCGGGGAATGAGCAGTTCTTC. The J gene is TRBJ2-1, the V gene TRBV4-3; D may correspond to TRBD1 or TRBD2 (5 bases each). V was pared by 1 base and J by 7 bases, with 14 bases between. From germline, CDR1 is LGHNA and CDR2 YSLEER. CDR3 size: 15 residues.

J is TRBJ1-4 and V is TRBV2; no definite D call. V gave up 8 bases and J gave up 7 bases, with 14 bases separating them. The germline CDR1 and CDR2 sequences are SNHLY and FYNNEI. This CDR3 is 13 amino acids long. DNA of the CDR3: TGTGCCAGCCGGGAAGGCGGGGTTGAAAAACTGTTTTTT. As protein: CASREGGVEKLFF.

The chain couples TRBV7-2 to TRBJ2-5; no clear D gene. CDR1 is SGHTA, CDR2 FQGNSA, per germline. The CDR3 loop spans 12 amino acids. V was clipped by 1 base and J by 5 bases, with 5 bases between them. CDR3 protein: CASSLVVETQYF. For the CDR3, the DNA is TGTGCCAGCAGCTTAGTCGTGGAGACCCAGTACTTC.

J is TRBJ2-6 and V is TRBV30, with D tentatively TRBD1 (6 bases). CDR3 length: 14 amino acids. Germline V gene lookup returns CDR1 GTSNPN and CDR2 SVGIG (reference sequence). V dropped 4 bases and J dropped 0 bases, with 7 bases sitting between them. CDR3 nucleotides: TGTGCCTGGACAGGGGTCTCTGGGGCCAACGTCCTGACTTTC. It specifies CAWTGVSGANVLTF.

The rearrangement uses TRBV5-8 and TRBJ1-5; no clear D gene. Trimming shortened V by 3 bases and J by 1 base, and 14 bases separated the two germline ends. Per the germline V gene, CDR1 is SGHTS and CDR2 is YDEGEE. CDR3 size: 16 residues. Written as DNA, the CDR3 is TGTGCCAGCAGCTCCCTCCAGGCTAGGAGCAATCAGCCCCAGCATTTT. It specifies CASSSLQARSNQPQHF. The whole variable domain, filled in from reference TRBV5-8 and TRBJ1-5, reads EAGVTQSPTHLIKTRGQQATLRCSPISGHTSVYWYQQALGLGLQFLLWYDEGEERNRGNFPPRFSGRQFPNYSSELNVNALELEDSALYLCASSSLQARSNQPQHFGDGTRLSIL.

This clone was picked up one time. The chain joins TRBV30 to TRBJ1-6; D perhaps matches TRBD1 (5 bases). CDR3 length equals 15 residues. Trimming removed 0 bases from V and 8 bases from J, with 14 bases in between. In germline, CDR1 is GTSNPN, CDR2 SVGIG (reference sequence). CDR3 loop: CAWSVLGAGDSPLHF. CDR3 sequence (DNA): TGTGCCTGGAGTGTCCTCGGGGCGGGAGATTCACCCCTCCACTTT.

The CDR3 nucleotides are TGTGCCAGCAGCCTCCTCGCGGGTGAAGCTTTCTTT. This encodes CASSLLAGEAFF. J is TRBJ1-1 and V is TRBV27; D gene uncertain. The CDR3 covers 12 residues. Germline V lookup: CDR1 MNHEY, CDR2 SMNVEV (reference sequence). Trimming removed 6 bases at V and 7 bases at J, with 12 bases between.

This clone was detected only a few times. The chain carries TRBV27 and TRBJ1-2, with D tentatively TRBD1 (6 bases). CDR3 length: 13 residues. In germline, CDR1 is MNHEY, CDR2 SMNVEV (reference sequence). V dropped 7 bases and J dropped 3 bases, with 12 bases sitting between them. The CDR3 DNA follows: TGTGCCAGCACCCAGGGGTCCGACTATGGCTACACCTTC. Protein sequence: CASTQGSDYGYTF.

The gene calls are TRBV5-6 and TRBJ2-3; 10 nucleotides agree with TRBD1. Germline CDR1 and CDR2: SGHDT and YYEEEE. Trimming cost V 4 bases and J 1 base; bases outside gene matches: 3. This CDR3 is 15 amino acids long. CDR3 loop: CASSRQGAGTDTQYF. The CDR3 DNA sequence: TGTGCCAGCAGCAGACAGGGGGCTGGCACAGATACGCAGTATTTT.

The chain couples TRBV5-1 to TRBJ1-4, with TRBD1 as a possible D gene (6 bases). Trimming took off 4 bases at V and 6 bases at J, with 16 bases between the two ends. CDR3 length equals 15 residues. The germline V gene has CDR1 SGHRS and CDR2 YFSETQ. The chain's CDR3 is CASSLGGTAYEKLFF. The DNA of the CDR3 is TGCGCCAGCAGCCTAGGGGGGACCGCTTATGAAAAACTGTTTTTT.

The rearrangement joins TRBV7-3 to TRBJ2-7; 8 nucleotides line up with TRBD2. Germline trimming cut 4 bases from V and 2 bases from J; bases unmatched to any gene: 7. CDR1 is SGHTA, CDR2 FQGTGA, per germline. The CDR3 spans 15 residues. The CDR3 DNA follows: TGTGCCAGCAGCTCGAGCGGGAGCGGGCCCTACGAGCAGTACTTC. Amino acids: CASSSSGSGPYEQYF.

The CDR3 here is CASSWRAGEQYF. CDR3 DNA: TGTGCCAGCAGTTGGAGGGCGGGCGAGCAGTACTTC. The chain uses TRBV6-6 and TRBJ2-7, with D perhaps matching TRBD2 (6 bases). There are 12 residues in the CDR3. V was pared by 4 bases and J by 6 bases, with 10 bases between. Germline V gene sequence: CDR1 MNHNY, CDR2 SVGAGI (reference sequence).

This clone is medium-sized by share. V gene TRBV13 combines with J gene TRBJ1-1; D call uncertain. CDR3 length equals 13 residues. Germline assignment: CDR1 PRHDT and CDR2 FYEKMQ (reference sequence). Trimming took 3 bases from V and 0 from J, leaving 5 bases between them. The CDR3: CASSFHMNTEAFF. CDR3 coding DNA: TGTGCCAGCAGCTTTCATATGAACACTGAAGCTTTCTTT.

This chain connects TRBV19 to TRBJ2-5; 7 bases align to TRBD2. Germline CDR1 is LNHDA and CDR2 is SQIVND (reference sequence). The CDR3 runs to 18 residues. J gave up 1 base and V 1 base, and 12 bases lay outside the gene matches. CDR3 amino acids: CASSIVASGGVVQETQYF. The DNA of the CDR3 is TGTGCCAGTAGTATAGTGGCTAGCGGAGGAGTAGTCCAAGAGACCCAGTACTTC.

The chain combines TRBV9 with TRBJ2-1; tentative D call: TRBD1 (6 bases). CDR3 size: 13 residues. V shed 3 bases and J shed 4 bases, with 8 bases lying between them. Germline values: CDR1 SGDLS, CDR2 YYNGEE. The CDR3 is CASSGQAYNEQFF. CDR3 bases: TGTGCCAGCAGCGGACAGGCGTACAATGAGCAGTTCTTC.

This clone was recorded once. Written as DNA, the CDR3 is TGCGCCAGCAGCTTGGGGCAGGGTATCTCTGGGGCCAACGTCCTGACTTTC. It yields the protein CASSLGQGISGANVLTF. The rearrangement links TRBV5-1 to TRBJ2-6, with D perhaps TRBD1 (5 bases). The germline gives CDR1 SGHRS, CDR2 YFSETQ. Trimming removed 0 bases at V and 0 bases at J, with 10 bases between. This CDR3 is built from 17 residues.

The CDR3 here is CASSFRGPTTNEKLFF. The CDR3 DNA reads as TGTGCCAGCAGTTTTCGGGGACCAACAACTAATGAAAAACTGTTTTTT. The genes are TRBV28 and TRBJ1-4; D may be TRBD1 (5 bases). The CDR3 loop spans 16 amino acids. Trimming removed 3 bases from V and 0 bases from J, with 11 bases in between. The germline CDR1 and CDR2 sequences are MDHEN and SYDVKM.

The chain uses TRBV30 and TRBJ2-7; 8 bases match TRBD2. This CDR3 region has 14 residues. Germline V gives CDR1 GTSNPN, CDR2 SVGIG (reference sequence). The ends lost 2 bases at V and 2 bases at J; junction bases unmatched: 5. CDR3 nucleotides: TGTGCCTGGAGTAAGTCTAGCGGGCCCTACGAGCAGTACTTC. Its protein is CAWSKSSGPYEQYF.

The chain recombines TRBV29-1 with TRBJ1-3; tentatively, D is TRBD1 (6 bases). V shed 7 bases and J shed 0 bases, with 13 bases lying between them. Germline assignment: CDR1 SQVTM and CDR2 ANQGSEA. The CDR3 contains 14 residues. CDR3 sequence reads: CSGRLGHSGNTIYF. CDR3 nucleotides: TGCAGCGGGAGGTTGGGACACTCTGGAAACACCATATATTTT.

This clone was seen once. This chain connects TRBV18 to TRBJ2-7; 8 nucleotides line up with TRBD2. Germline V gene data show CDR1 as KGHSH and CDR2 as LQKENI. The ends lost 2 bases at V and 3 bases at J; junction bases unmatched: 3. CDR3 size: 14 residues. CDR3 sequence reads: CASSPGLADYEQYF. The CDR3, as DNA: TGTGCCAGCTCACCAGGACTAGCAGACTACGAGCAGTACTTC.

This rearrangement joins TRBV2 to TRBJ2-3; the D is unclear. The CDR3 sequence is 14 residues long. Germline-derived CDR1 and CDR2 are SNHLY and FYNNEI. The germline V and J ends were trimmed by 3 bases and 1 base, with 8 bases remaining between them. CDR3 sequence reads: CASSDGYGTDTQYF. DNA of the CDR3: TGTGCCAGCAGTGACGGGTACGGCACAGATACGCAGTATTTT.

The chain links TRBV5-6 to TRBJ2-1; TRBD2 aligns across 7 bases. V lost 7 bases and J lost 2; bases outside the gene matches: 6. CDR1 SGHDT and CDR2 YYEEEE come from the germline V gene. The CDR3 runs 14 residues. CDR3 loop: CASFREATYNEQFF. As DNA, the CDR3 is TGTGCCAGCTTTCGGGAGGCTACCTACAATGAGCAGTTCTTC.

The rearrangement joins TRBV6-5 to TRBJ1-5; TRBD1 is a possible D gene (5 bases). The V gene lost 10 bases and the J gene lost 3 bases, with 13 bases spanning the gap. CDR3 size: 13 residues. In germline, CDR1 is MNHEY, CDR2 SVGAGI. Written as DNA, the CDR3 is TGTGCCACCCAAGACAGAAACAATCAGCCCCAGCATTTT. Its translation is CATQDRNNQPQHF.

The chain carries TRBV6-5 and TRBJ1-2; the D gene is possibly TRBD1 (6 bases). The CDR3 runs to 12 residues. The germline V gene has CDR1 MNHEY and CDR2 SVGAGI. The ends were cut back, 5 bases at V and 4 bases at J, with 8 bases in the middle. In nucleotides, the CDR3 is TGTGCCAGCAGTGACAGGAGCTATGGCTACACCTTC. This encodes CASSDRSYGYTF.

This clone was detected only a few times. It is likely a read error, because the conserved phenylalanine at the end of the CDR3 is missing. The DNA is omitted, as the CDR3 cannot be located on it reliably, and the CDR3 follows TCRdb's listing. The CDR3: CSVGRGWS. The genes are TRBV29-1 and TRBJ1-1. The CDR3 adds up to 8 amino acids, both ends counted. Germline CDR1 reads SQVTM; CDR2 reads ANQGSEA.